The sequence of this TCR beta chain was determined in a study of OX40 agonist ivuxolimab in advanced cancers. The germline gives CDR1 SGHRS, CDR2 YFSETQ. The V and J ends lost 3 bases and 6 bases, in that order; junction bases with no gene match: 0. The CDR3 loop spans 13 amino acids. This table comes from immunoSEQ multiplex PCR, and its TCRdb copy is limited to in-frame clones, with some not included. This table holds some 39,000 clones, roughly 90% found once. Specimen: CD4+ or CD8+ T cells sorted from blood, collected in a trial of the OX40 agonist ivuxolimab. This chain uses TRBV5-1 with TRBJ1-5; TRBD1 matches at 10 bases. The clonotype was recovered from an adult with an advanced solid tumor such as melanoma, head and neck, liver or kidney cancer. This CDR3 is CASSWDRGQPQHF. CDR3 DNA: TGCGCCAGCAGCTGGGACAGGGGTCAGCCCCAGCATTTT.